This T cell receptor beta chain emerged from a study of control samples from healthy donors and cancer patients. Profiled with immunoSEQ multiplex PCR; TCRdb holds only in-frame clones, not every one. The data show about 69,000 clones, with approximately 88% seen just once and 2.9% held by the top ten. Sequencing was carried out using PBMCs. The receptor was derived from a woman between 50 and 59 years old with lung cancer.

This chain's CDR3 is CASSQERTGLSGNTIYF. CDR3 sequence (DNA): TGTGCCAGTAGTCAAGAAAGGACAGGCTTGTCTGGAAACACCATATATTTT. The chain employs TRBV19 and TRBJ1-3, with 7 bases aligning to TRBD1. Germline assignment: CDR1 LNHDA and CDR2 SQIVND (reference sequence). The CDR3 contains 17 residues. The J segment lost 1 base and the V segment lost 5 bases, leaving 11 bases of the junction unmatched.